One and the same sample provided the 27 T cell receptor beta chains below, sequenced in a study of shared clonotypes between healthy human individuals. The naive CD8 fraction comprised CD45RO-negative cells positively selected for CCR7 and excluded terminally differentiated effector memory CD45RA+ cells. Sequencing used immunoSEQ multiplex PCR; TCRdb keeps in-frame clones, though not all of them. The table lists more than 550,000 clones, roughly 94% of them singletons. What was sequenced was naive CD8+ T cells sorted from blood. These receptor sequences come from a man younger than 45 in good health.

The rearrangement links TRBV2 to TRBJ1-1, with unresolved D. Trimming shortened V by 0 bases and J by 0 bases, and 5 bases separated the two germline ends. The CDR3 has 14 amino acids. Germline lookup yields CDR1 SNHLY and CDR2 FYNNEI. The CDR3 nucleotides read TGTGCCAGCAGTGAAGCGCTTGTGAACACTGAAGCTTTCTTT. Amino acids: CASSEALVNTEAFF.

The V and J genes are TRBV21-1 and TRBJ1-5; the DNA was not compared with TRBD1, the D call given in the table. TRBV21-1 is annotated as a pseudogene. The CDR3 runs to 21 residues. CDR3 region: CASSRTGTGISTKPSNQPQHF. CDR3 nucleotides: TGTGCCAGCAGCCGGACCGGGACAGGGATCTCAACAAAACCCAGCAATCAGCCCCAGCATTTT.

The chain has TRBV28 and TRBJ2-3; 7 bases line up with TRBD1. The V gene end was trimmed by 6 bases and the J gene end by 0 bases; junction bases not matched to a gene: 6. Germline assignment: CDR1 MDHEN and CDR2 SYDVKM. The CDR3 consists of 15 residues. CDR3 region: CASSPRDSSTDTQYF. For the CDR3, the DNA is TGTGCCAGCAGCCCCCGGGACAGCAGCACAGATACGCAGTATTTT. The whole variable domain, remainder taken from reference TRBV28 and TRBJ2-3, is DVKVTQSSRYLVKRTGEKVFLECVQDMDHENMFWYRQDPGLGLRLIYFSYDVKMKEKGDIPEGYSVSREKKERFSLILESASTNQTSMYLCASSPRDSSTDTQYFGPGTRLTVL.

The chain has TRBV29-1 and TRBJ2-1; 11 nucleotides align to TRBD2. Germline CDR1 reads SQVTM; CDR2 reads ANQGSEA. CDR3 length: 14 amino acids. The J segment lost 5 bases and the V segment lost 6 bases, leaving 6 bases of the junction unmatched. CDR3: CSVDLAGGNNEQFF. CDR3 bases: TGCAGCGTCGATTTAGCGGGAGGGAACAATGAGCAGTTCTTC.

The chain links TRBV6-1 to TRBJ2-2, with 12 positions matching TRBD2. Germline-derived CDR1 and CDR2 are MNHNS and SASEGT. The CDR3 consists of 14 residues. The J segment lost 6 bases and the V segment lost 8 bases, leaving 4 bases of the junction unmatched. The CDR3 region is CASGLAGRAGELFF. As DNA, the CDR3 is TGTGCCAGCGGACTAGCGGGACGAGCCGGGGAGCTGTTTTTT.

This rearrangement joins TRBV5-6 to TRBJ2-2, with 9 bases that match TRBD1. Losses at the gene ends were 1 base for V and 7 bases for J; bases not matched to a gene: 8. The CDR3 runs to 16 residues. Germline V lookup: CDR1 SGHDT, CDR2 YYEEEE. In DNA form, the CDR3 reads TGTGCCAGCAGCTTGTTGGAGGGACAGGGTGGCGGGGAGCTGTTTTTT. This codes for CASSLLEGQGGGELFF.

The chain employs TRBV2 and TRBJ2-7, with 7 bases that match TRBD2. Looked up from germline, CDR1 is SNHLY and CDR2 is FYNNEI. The V and J ends lost 3 bases and 0 bases, in that order; junction bases with no gene match: 8. The CDR3 loop spans 16 amino acids. CDR3 region: CASSDPGGGSSYEQYF. In DNA form, the CDR3 reads TGTGCCAGCAGTGATCCAGGCGGGGGAAGCTCCTACGAGCAGTACTTC.

J is TRBJ1-2 and V is TRBV29-1; D possibly corresponds to TRBD1 (5 bases). CDR3 length equals 13 residues. V gave up 7 bases and J gave up 2 bases, with 14 bases separating them. Germline V gene lookup returns CDR1 SQVTM and CDR2 ANQGSEA. DNA of the CDR3: TGCAGCGGGGGACGCCTCGGAAACTATGGCTACACCTTC. It yields the protein CSGGRLGNYGYTF.

The chain uses TRBV28 and TRBJ2-2, with D perhaps TRBD2 (5 bases). CDR1 MDHEN and CDR2 SYDVKM come from the germline V gene. Trimming took off 9 bases at V and 7 bases at J, with 24 bases between the two ends. The CDR3 consists of 16 residues. As DNA, the CDR3 is TGTGCCAGTTTACTTTCTTCGGGGAAATTAGGCGGGGAGCTGTTTTTT. It yields the protein CASLLSSGKLGGELFF.

The chain recombines TRBV5-6 with TRBJ2-7; 12 bases are a match to TRBD2. The V and J ends lost 6 bases and 5 bases, in that order; junction bases with no gene match: 12. Germline V lookup: CDR1 SGHDT, CDR2 YYEEEE. The CDR3 is made up of 16 amino acids. The CDR3 nucleotides read TGTGCCAGCAACTGGGATGCTAGCGGGAGGGCCGACGAGCAGTACTTC. Translated: CASNWDASGRADEQYF.

The chain has TRBV7-9 and TRBJ2-7; 7 bases fit TRBD1. The V gene's germline CDR1 is SEHNR and CDR2 FQNEAQ (reference sequence). The CDR3 contains 15 residues. The J segment lost 0 bases and the V segment lost 5 bases, leaving 7 bases of the junction unmatched. The CDR3 loop is CASSPSGTASYEQYF. In nucleotides, the CDR3 is TGTGCCAGCAGCCCCTCCGGGACAGCCTCCTACGAGCAGTACTTC.

V and J are TRBV6-5 and TRBJ2-7, with D unresolved. The CDR3 length is 13 residues. The V gene's germline CDR1 is MNHEY and CDR2 SVGAGI. Between the trimmed V and J ends, which lost 8 bases and 2 bases, there was a span of 13 bases. CDR3 in DNA: TGTGCCAGCTCCCTAGGTCCCCCCTACGAGCAGTACTTC. Protein: CASSLGPPYEQYF.

The CDR3 DNA sequence: TGTGCCAGCAGCTTAGTAGCGCCTCGCGAGCAGTACTTC. This encodes CASSLVAPREQYF. The V gene is TRBV7-8, the J gene TRBJ2-7, with D tentatively TRBD2 (5 bases). V was shortened by 1 base and J by 6 bases, with 10 bases between the two germline ends. CDR1 is SGHVS and CDR2 is FQNEAQ in the germline V gene. The CDR3 has 13 residues.

The V gene is TRBV5-1, the J gene TRBJ2-7, with no clear D. Trimming took off 3 bases at V and 4 bases at J, with 11 bases between the two ends. Germline V gene data show CDR1 as SGHRS and CDR2 as YFSETQ. The CDR3 runs 13 residues. CDR3: CASSYGSRYEQYF. For the CDR3, the DNA is TGCGCCAGCAGCTACGGTAGTCGGTACGAGCAGTACTTC.

The rearrangement uses TRBV14 and TRBJ1-1, with a tentative D call TRBD1 (6 bases). This CDR3 is 14 amino acids long. CDR1 is SGHDN, CDR2 FVKESK, per germline. V lost 5 bases and J 1 base, leaving 11 bases between the germline ends. CDR3 residues: CASSYRVSNTEAFF. CDR3 in DNA: TGTGCCAGCAGCTACAGGGTATCGAACACTGAAGCTTTCTTT.

This chain joins TRBV7-6 and TRBJ1-5, with no clear D. This CDR3 spans 13 amino acids. From germline, CDR1 is SGHVS and CDR2 FNYEAQ. V gave up 1 base and J gave up 7 bases, with 8 bases separating them. CDR3 sequence (DNA): TGTGCCAGCAGCTTAGACTTCGCCCAGCCCCAGCATTTT. It specifies CASSLDFAQPQHF.

The rearrangement joins TRBV29-1 to TRBJ2-7; TRBD2 agrees at 7 bases. There are 12 residues in the CDR3. V gave up 5 bases and J gave up 7 bases; unmatched junction bases: 8. Germline values: CDR1 SQVTM, CDR2 ANQGSEA. CDR3 region: CSVSLAGGEQYF. DNA for the CDR3: TGCAGCGTTTCCTTAGCGGGCGGGGAGCAGTACTTC.

The rearrangement uses TRBV16 and TRBJ2-1; 11 nucleotides line up with TRBD2. The length of the CDR3 is 16 residues. From germline, CDR1 is KGHSY and CDR2 FQNENV. Germline trimming cut 2 bases from V and 7 bases from J; bases unmatched to any gene: 7. The CDR3 protein is CASSQGASGRRNEQFF. The CDR3 region has the DNA TGTGCCAGCAGCCAAGGGGCTAGCGGGAGGAGGAATGAGCAGTTCTTC.

This clone was detected only once. The V gene is TRBV5-4, the J gene TRBJ2-5; 7 bases map to TRBD2. The CDR3 runs 15 residues. The junction had 4 bases not matched to a gene; V was cut back by 2 bases and J by 0 bases. CDR1 is SGHNT, CDR2 YYREEE, per germline (reference sequence). In nucleotides, the CDR3 is TGTGCCAGCAGCTTCTGGGGGGGACACCAAGAGACCCAGTACTTC. Its protein product is CASSFWGGHQETQYF.

The chain has TRBV9 and TRBJ2-3, with 8 bases matching TRBD2. CDR1 is SGDLS and CDR2 is YYNGEE in the germline V gene. V lost 3 bases and J lost 1; bases outside the gene matches: 4. The CDR3 runs to 15 residues. The CDR3 here is CASSDSGGGTDTQYF. The CDR3 bases are TGTGCCAGCAGCGATTCGGGAGGGGGCACAGATACGCAGTATTTT.

With respect to this clone: Distinct nucleotide sequences in the sample also encode this CDR3. J is TRBJ2-5 and V is TRBV5-1; D may correspond to TRBD1 or TRBD2 (5 bases each). Germline CDR1 and CDR2: SGHRS and YFSETQ. This CDR3 is 11 amino acids long. V gave up 3 bases and J gave up 5 bases, with 5 bases separating them. The CDR3 here is CASSWGETQYF. CDR3 nucleotide sequence: TGCGCCAGCAGCTGGGGGGAGACCCAGTACTTC.

V usage is TRBV25-1 and J usage is TRBJ2-7; 10 bases are shared with TRBD2. Germline lookup yields CDR1 MGHDK and CDR2 SYGVNS. The junction had 2 bases not matched to a gene; V was cut back by 3 bases and J by 3 bases. This CDR3 contains 14 residues. Written as DNA, the CDR3 is TGTGCCAGCAGTGAGCCTAGCGGGAGCTACGAGCAGTACTTC. Its protein product is CASSEPSGSYEQYF.

V and J are TRBV6-5 and TRBJ1-5; D remains unclear. Germline-derived CDR1 and CDR2 are MNHEY and SVGAGI. V lost 7 bases and J lost 0, with 7 bases in between. The CDR3 contains 13 residues. The CDR3 coding sequence is TGTGCCAGCATGGCTTATAGCAATCAGCCCCAGCATTTT. Amino acid sequence: CASMAYSNQPQHF.

The rearrangement uses TRBV19 and TRBJ2-7; 11 bases are shared with TRBD2. This CDR3 contains 15 residues. The germline gives CDR1 LNHDA, CDR2 SQIVND (reference sequence). V shed 3 bases, J shed 3 bases, and the junction held 4 bases outside the gene matches. The CDR3 spells CASSIGTSGYYEQYF. The CDR3, as DNA: TGTGCCAGTAGTATCGGGACTAGCGGCTACTACGAGCAGTACTTC.

V usage is TRBV29-1 and J usage is TRBJ2-5; 7 bases agree with TRBD1. Looked up from germline, CDR1 is SQVTM and CDR2 is ANQGSEA. J lost 3 bases, V lost 5 bases, and 12 bases had no gene match. CDR3 size: 15 residues. CDR3 region: CSVTRQGGTEETQYF. In DNA form, the CDR3 reads TGCAGCGTTACTCGACAGGGTGGGACGGAAGAGACCCAGTACTTC.

The chain uses TRBV11-2 and TRBJ1-1; perhaps TRBD1 as D (6 bases). V shed 6 bases and J shed 3 bases, with 11 bases lying between them. Germline assignment: CDR1 SGHAT and CDR2 FQNNGV. This CDR3 is 13 amino acids long. DNA of the CDR3: TGTGCCAGCAGACAGGGCGGGGACACTGAAGCTTTCTTT. The encoded protein is CASRQGGDTEAFF.

The chain is built from TRBV4-2 and TRBJ1-1; possibly TRBD1 for D (5 bases). V lost 0 bases and J lost 11, with 16 bases in between. The germline gives CDR1 LGHNA, CDR2 YNFKEQ. CDR3 size: 14 residues. CDR3 protein: CASSQEGGRGMAFF. DNA for the CDR3: TGTGCCAGCAGCCAAGAGGGGGGACGGGGGATGGCTTTCTTT.